The rows below give T cell receptor beta chains drawn from one sample of a study of cytomegalovirus exposure and HLA in healthy donors. Assay: immunoSEQ multiplex PCR; the TCRdb copy retains only in-frame clones and omits some. With 100,000 to 150,000 clones in the sample, the ten largest clones hold less than 2%. Sample: PBMCs. These receptors were collected from a man younger than 35 in good health and CMV-seronegative. The CDR3 runs from the conserved cysteine through the conserved F or W. Fields, in order: J gene, V gene, CDR3 length, CDR3 protein.

j_call: TRBJ1-1
v_call: TRBV9
cdr3_length: 13
cdr3_aa: CASSVEGQGEAFF

j_call: TRBJ1-2
v_call: TRBV6-1
cdr3_length: 14
cdr3_aa: CASSERLPGYGYTF

j_call: TRBJ2-2
v_call: TRBV18
cdr3_length: 19
cdr3_aa: CASSRYSEFGDLNTGELFF

j_call: TRBJ2-7
v_call: TRBV7-2
cdr3_length: 14
cdr3_aa: CASSLERSSYEQYF

j_call: TRBJ1-1
v_call: TRBV7-2
cdr3_length: 16
cdr3_aa: CASSFGTGAFDTEAFF

j_call: TRBJ2-2
v_call: TRBV11-1
cdr3_length: 17
cdr3_aa: CASSLIGTGTGTGELFF

j_call: TRBJ1-6
v_call: TRBV27
cdr3_length: 13
cdr3_aa: CASSRLGNSPLHF

j_call: TRBJ2-7
v_call: TRBV5-6
cdr3_length: 15
cdr3_aa: CASSLGGQGAYEQYF

j_call: TRBJ1-1
v_call: TRBV5-4
cdr3_length: 13
cdr3_aa: CASSLSNRGSAFF

j_call: TRBJ2-1
v_call: TRBV5-4
cdr3_length: 17
cdr3_aa: CASSPDLAGGRNNEQFF

j_call: TRBJ1-4
v_call: TRBV30
cdr3_length: 15
cdr3_aa: CAWSVIAGGMEKLFF

j_call: TRBJ2-7
v_call: TRBV19
cdr3_length: 16
cdr3_aa: CASSIPTEGAPDEQYF

j_call: TRBJ2-1
v_call: TRBV7-6
cdr3_length: 14
cdr3_aa: CASSFSNPGNEQFF

j_call: TRBJ2-4
v_call: TRBV25-1
cdr3_length: 14
cdr3_aa: CASSEYTEKNIQYF

j_call: TRBJ2-7
v_call: TRBV19
cdr3_length: 14
cdr3_aa: CASSMGTGAGEQYF

j_call: TRBJ1-5
v_call: TRBV6-1
cdr3_length: 15
cdr3_aa: CASRIQGANYQPQHF

j_call: TRBJ2-7
v_call: TRBV7-2
cdr3_length: 15
cdr3_aa: CASRGGAGALYEQYF

j_call: TRBJ1-6
v_call: TRBV10-2
cdr3_length: 12
cdr3_aa: CASNSGTSPLHF

j_call: TRBJ1-1
v_call: TRBV7-9
cdr3_length: 13
cdr3_aa: CASSRIGSTEAFF

j_call: TRBJ2-7
v_call: TRBV19
cdr3_length: 13
cdr3_aa: CASSPGQAYEQYF

j_call: TRBJ1-1
v_call: TRBV2
cdr3_length: 12
cdr3_aa: CASSEAGVEAFF

j_call: TRBJ2-2
v_call: TRBV10-1
cdr3_length: 16
cdr3_aa: CASEGSGRANTGELFF

j_call: TRBJ2-5
v_call: TRBV28
cdr3_length: 14
cdr3_aa: CASSLSGGQETQYF

j_call: TRBJ1-5
v_call: TRBV6-6
cdr3_length: 15
cdr3_aa: CASSYQGAAGQPQHF

j_call: TRBJ2-5
v_call: TRBV5-1
cdr3_length: 16
cdr3_aa: CASSLWTGGFQETQYF

j_call: TRBJ1-5
v_call: TRBV7-9
cdr3_length: 14
cdr3_aa: CASSLIGGGQPQHF

j_call: TRBJ2-2
v_call: TRBV27
cdr3_length: 17
cdr3_aa: CASSPGLAGVYTGELFF

j_call: TRBJ2-3
v_call: TRBV18
cdr3_length: 14
cdr3_aa: CASSPDLNTDTQYF

j_call: TRBJ1-2
v_call: TRBV7-2
cdr3_length: 11
cdr3_aa: CASRQYYGYTF

j_call: TRBJ2-4
v_call: TRBV5-4
cdr3_length: 18
cdr3_aa: CASSSIEGQIGIQNIQYF

j_call: TRBJ1-1
v_call: TRBV9
cdr3_length: 13
cdr3_aa: CASSEAPNTEAFF

j_call: TRBJ2-1
v_call: TRBV11-3
cdr3_length: 17
cdr3_aa: CASRRIAGSSSYNEQFF

j_call: TRBJ2-4
v_call: TRBV4-2
cdr3_length: 16
cdr3_aa: CASSQDQAGGLNIQYF

j_call: TRBJ2-1
v_call: TRBV27
cdr3_length: 19
cdr3_aa: CASSLFPLTSGRLGNEQFF

j_call: TRBJ1-6
v_call: TRBV5-1
cdr3_length: 14
cdr3_aa: CASSTGQANSPLHF

j_call: TRBJ1-2
v_call: TRBV19
cdr3_length: 17
cdr3_aa: CASSSNGRGRELRGYTF

j_call: TRBJ1-2
v_call: TRBV30
cdr3_length: 14
cdr3_aa: CAWKQGSSFYGYTF

j_call: TRBJ1-5
v_call: TRBV28
cdr3_length: 15
cdr3_aa: CASRVRQGYNQPQHF

j_call: TRBJ1-2
v_call: TRBV30
cdr3_length: 14
cdr3_aa: CAWAWGGLNYGYTF

j_call: TRBJ2-6
v_call: TRBV5-4
cdr3_length: 17
cdr3_aa: CASSFDRGPSGANVLTF

j_call: TRBJ1-2
v_call: TRBV18
cdr3_length: 15
cdr3_aa: CASSPPGTGRIGYTF

j_call: TRBJ1-2
v_call: TRBV28
cdr3_length: 15
cdr3_aa: CASSPGDRGAGGYTF

j_call: TRBJ1-2
v_call: TRBV10-1
cdr3_length: 13
cdr3_aa: CASSVDRNYGYTF

j_call: TRBJ2-5
v_call: TRBV7-9
cdr3_length: 17
cdr3_aa: CASRAPPGTGGGETQYF

j_call: TRBJ1-3
v_call: TRBV6-5
cdr3_length: 15
cdr3_aa: CASSYSPGSGNTIYF

j_call: TRBJ2-7
v_call: TRBV29-1
cdr3_length: 16
cdr3_aa: CSVVGQRIAGGYEQYF

j_call: TRBJ1-6
v_call: TRBV4-1
cdr3_length: 16
cdr3_aa: CASSPNKGTGDSPLHF

j_call: TRBJ2-3
v_call: TRBV27
cdr3_length: 14
cdr3_aa: CASSLNRGTDTQYF

j_call: TRBJ2-3
v_call: TRBV4-3
cdr3_length: 16
cdr3_aa: CASSQGGGLYTDTQYF

j_call: TRBJ1-2
v_call: TRBV6-5
cdr3_length: 15
cdr3_aa: CASSYSRYGDYGYTF